Described below is a single T cell receptor (beta chain) sequence and its context. These data come from a study of CD8 T cells in Susac syndrome. The T cells that were sequenced for TCR beta were CD8+ and CD4+ cells from blood. The CDR3 loop spans 13 amino acids. V was trimmed by 6 bases and J by 2 bases, leaving 13 bases between them. Germline loops: CDR1 DFQATT, CDR2 SNEGSKA (reference sequence). Reverse transcription of roughly 0.5 to 1 ug RNA used random hexamers. Each CDR3 protein gets one entry after TCRdb re-called the immunoSEQ multiplex PCR reads with MiXCR. The sample has 100,000 to 150,000 distinct CDR3 sequences, more than 90% seen once.

The chain employs TRBV20-1 and TRBJ1-1; TRBD1 might be the D (5 bases). This receptor was obtained from a human donor in good health. Sample: CD4+ T cells from PBMCs. The CDR3 bases are TGCAGTGCCAACCGGGACCACAACACTGAAGCTTTCTTT. Its protein product is CSANRDHNTEAFF.